These 22 T cell receptor beta chains originate from one sample sequenced in a study of patients and donors after allogeneic stem cell transplantation. TCRdb independently ran MiXCR on the RT-PCR reads; one entry per CDR3 protein. Of 400,000 to 500,000 distinct CDR3 sequences listed, roughly 17% were seen once; the top ten hold 7% to 7.5%. Sequencing was performed on blood, either unsorted or a sorted T cell fraction (not recorded which). The receptors shown here come from a human donor who was either an allogeneic HSCT recipient or a stem cell or donor lymphocyte infusion donor (not recorded which). It is not recorded whose cells these are; they may come from a transplant donor.

This clonotype was detected a few times. This chain uses TRBV10-3 with TRBJ1-6; perhaps TRBD1 as D (6 bases). V was trimmed by 6 bases and J by 9 bases, leaving 9 bases between them. Looked up from germline, CDR1 is ENHRY and CDR2 is SYGVKD. This CDR3 is 12 amino acids long. The CDR3 region has the DNA TGTGCCATCAGCGGGGGCGGTTCACCCCTCCACTTT. Translation gives CAISGGGSPLHF.

This chain uses TRBV6-1 with TRBJ1-5; perhaps TRBD1 as D (6 bases). Germline V lookup: CDR1 MNHNS, CDR2 SASEGT. The V end was cut by 8 bases, the J end by 6 bases, with 17 bases between. There are 14 residues in the CDR3. In nucleotides, the CDR3 is TGTGCCAGCCAAGGGACAATTATATTTCAGCCCCAGCATTTT. Protein sequence: CASQGTIIFQPQHF.

This clonotype has more than one count but fewer than ten. This chain connects TRBV20-1 to TRBJ1-2; 8 bases map to TRBD1. V gave up 2 bases and J gave up 2 bases; unmatched junction bases: 4. The CDR3 is 14 amino acids. Germline CDR1 and CDR2: DFQATT and SNEGSKA (reference sequence). The DNA of the CDR3 is TGCAGTGCTAGAATAGGACAGGGCAACTATGGCTACACCTTC. This sequence encodes CSARIGQGNYGYTF.

The V call is TRBV20-1, the J call TRBJ2-5; 7 nucleotides align to TRBD2. The CDR3 is 14 residues long. Unmatched junction bases numbered 4, after V lost 0 bases and J lost 3 bases. In germline, CDR1 is DFQATT, CDR2 SNEGSKA (reference sequence). CDR3 coding DNA: TGCAGTGCTAGAGATATAAGCGGGGAAGAGACCCAGTACTTC. Translated, it gives CSARDISGEETQYF.

V and J are TRBV5-1 and TRBJ2-3, with unresolved D. The V and J ends lost 7 bases and 8 bases respectively, with 20 bases between them. The CDR3 runs to 14 residues. Germline lookup yields CDR1 SGHRS and CDR2 YFSETQ. CDR3 bases: TGCGCCAGCGGGAAGGAACCCGCTTCCTTTACGCAGTATTTT. This translates into CASGKEPASFTQYF.

This clonotype was seen a handful of times. The chain is built from TRBV18 and TRBJ1-6, with unresolved D. CDR1 and CDR2 (germline): KGHSH, LQKENI. The CDR3 is made up of 12 amino acids. Trimming removed 7 bases at V and 0 bases at J, with 1 base between. In nucleotides, the CDR3 is TGTGCCAGCTTCTCCTATAATTCACCCCTCCACTTT. This translates into CASFSYNSPLHF.

The chain employs TRBV4-1 and TRBJ2-1; 7 bases fit TRBD1. CDR3 length equals 18 residues. V lost 4 bases and J lost 0; bases outside the gene matches: 12. Germline loops: CDR1 MGHRA, CDR2 YSYEKL. This CDR3 is CASSRELQGKSSYNEQFF. The CDR3 region has the DNA TGCGCCAGCAGCCGCGAATTACAGGGGAAAAGCTCCTACAATGAGCAGTTCTTC.

There are a few counts of this clonotype. The V call is TRBV7-8, the J call TRBJ1-5; possibly TRBD1 for D (5 bases). Per the germline V gene, CDR1 is SGHVS and CDR2 is FQNEAQ. The CDR3 totals 14 residues. V was pared by 3 bases and J by 6 bases, with 12 bases between. CDR3 in DNA: TGTGCCAGCAGCTTCACTCCAGGGACTCAGCCCCAGCATTTT. Its translation: CASSFTPGTQPQHF.

CDR3 protein: CASSPGTGLHEQYF. DNA of the CDR3: TGTGCCAGCAGCCCAGGGACAGGGCTCCACGAGCAGTACTTC. The J gene is TRBJ2-7, the V gene TRBV9; TRBD1 matches at 9 bases. Germline CDR1 SGDLS, CDR2 YYNGEE. V trimming: 4 bases; J trimming: 5 bases; junction bases outside the gene matches: 7. The CDR3 is 14 amino acids.

The rearrangement uses TRBV4-1 and TRBJ2-4, with a weak D call TRBD2 (5 bases). Per the germline V gene, CDR1 is MGHRA and CDR2 is YSYEKL. The CDR3 loop spans 16 amino acids. Between the trimmed V and J ends, which lost 3 bases and 1 base, there was a span of 13 bases. The CDR3 protein is CASSHRGTYAKNIQYF. CDR3 nucleotides: TGCGCCAGCAGCCACCGGGGTACTTACGCCAAAAACATTCAGTACTTC.

This clonotype was seen only a few times. The chain couples TRBV5-6 to TRBJ2-2; TRBD1 might be the D (6 bases). The germline V gene encodes CDR1 SGHDT and CDR2 YYEEEE. The CDR3 is 13 amino acids. Trimming removed 3 bases at V and 7 bases at J, with 10 bases between. The CDR3: CASSYRVNGELFF. In DNA form, the CDR3 reads TGTGCCAGCAGCTACAGGGTCAACGGGGAGCTGTTTTTT.

The J gene is TRBJ1-4, the V gene TRBV3-1, with 7 bases lining up with TRBD1. The germline V gene has CDR1 LGHDT and CDR2 YNNKEL (reference sequence). CDR3 length equals 16 residues. Trimming cost V 4 bases and J 0 bases; bases outside gene matches: 5. The CDR3 DNA follows: TGTGCCAGCAGCCCTGGACAGGTTGCAACTAATGAAAAACTGTTTTTT. Translation: CASSPGQVATNEKLFF.

This clonotype has just a few counts. The rearrangement uses TRBV11-1 and TRBJ1-1; D is unclear. Trimming removed 1 base from V and 4 bases from J, with 22 bases in between. The CDR3 contains 18 residues. Germline V gene lookup returns CDR1 SGHAT and CDR2 FQDESV (reference sequence). Here the CDR3 reads CASSLGSPSGGYGTEAFF. CDR3 bases: TGTGCCAGCAGCTTAGGATCCCCCTCGGGCGGGTACGGCACTGAAGCTTTCTTT.

This clonotype was found a few times. The V and J genes are TRBV5-1 and TRBJ2-7; 9 nucleotides agree with TRBD2. This CDR3 has 14 residues. The J segment lost 7 bases and the V segment lost 1 base, leaving 6 bases of the junction unmatched. Per the germline V gene, CDR1 is SGHRS and CDR2 is YFSETQ. CDR3 residues: CASSLSAGGQEQYF. CDR3 nucleotides: TGCGCCAGCAGCTTGTCGGCGGGAGGGCAGGAGCAGTACTTC.

The genes are TRBV6-1 and TRBJ2-7; D possibly corresponds to TRBD2 (5 bases). The CDR3 length is 12 residues. Germline V gene sequence: CDR1 MNHNS, CDR2 SASEGT. Between the trimmed V and J ends, which lost 2 bases and 7 bases, there was a span of 9 bases. The CDR3: CASSESGFEQYF. For the CDR3, the DNA is TGTGCCAGCAGTGAATCGGGGTTTGAGCAGTACTTC.

This clonotype appeared many times. This chain connects TRBV9 to TRBJ1-1; possibly TRBD1 for D (5 bases). The V end lost 3 bases, the J end lost 7 bases, and 13 bases lay between the germline ends. CDR1 is SGDLS and CDR2 is YYNGEE in the germline V gene. The CDR3 totals 13 residues. CDR3 sequence: CASSAGPRLEAFF. CDR3 coding DNA: TGTGCCAGCAGCGCGGGACCGAGACTTGAAGCTTTCTTT.

This clonotype came up a few times. The CDR3 loop reads CASSRLTGANEKLFF. DNA of the CDR3: TGCGCCAGCAGCCGTTTGACAGGGGCTAATGAAAAACTGTTTTTT. The J gene is TRBJ1-4, the V gene TRBV4-1, with TRBD1 matching 8 bases. After removal of 4 bases from V and 3 bases from J, the junction contained 4 bases not matched to a gene. The CDR3 runs 15 residues. Per the germline V gene, CDR1 is MGHRA and CDR2 is YSYEKL.

The chain has TRBV6-5 and TRBJ1-1, with D unclear. Germline V gene data show CDR1 as MNHEY and CDR2 as SVGAGI. The CDR3 is made up of 16 amino acids. Trimming stripped 0 bases from V and 4 bases from J, with 15 bases between. The CDR3, as DNA: TGTGCCAGCAGTTACTCGAGTCACCTACCAAGCACTGAAGCTTTCTTT. Residues: CASSYSSHLPSTEAFF.

There are a few counts of this clonotype. J is TRBJ1-2 and V is TRBV4-1; perhaps TRBD1 as D (5 bases). The germline V and J ends were trimmed by 0 bases and 3 bases, with 11 bases remaining between them. The germline gives CDR1 MGHRA, CDR2 YSYEKL. The CDR3 has 15 residues. CDR3 in DNA: TGCGCCAGCAGCCAAGAAGAGACAGACTACTATGGCTACACCTTC. It encodes CASSQEETDYYGYTF.

This clonotype was recorded at least ten times. The V call is TRBV20-1, the J call TRBJ2-2; a weak D match, TRBD1 (5 bases). The CDR3 sequence is 14 residues long. V was shortened by 1 base and J by 7 bases, with 13 bases between the two germline ends. The germline V gene encodes CDR1 DFQATT and CDR2 SNEGSKA (reference sequence). CDR3 sequence: CSARGGPLIGELFF. As DNA, the CDR3 is TGCAGTGCTAGAGGGGGCCCCCTTATCGGGGAGCTGTTTTTT.

In its sample, this clonotype was seen a few times. The chain joins TRBV12-3 or TRBV12-4 to TRBJ1-5, with D unresolved. V lost 7 bases and J 9 bases, leaving 16 bases between the germline ends. The CDR3 has 13 residues. Written as DNA, the CDR3 is TGTGCCAGCACCCCTGACACCGGTGGGCCCCAGCATTTT. Encoded protein: CASTPDTGGPQHF.

A few counts support this clonotype. J is TRBJ1-1 and V is TRBV2; D may be TRBD1 (5 bases). The V gene lost 3 bases and the J gene lost 1 base, with 9 bases spanning the gap. Germline V CDR1 and CDR2: SNHLY, FYNNEI. The CDR3 length is 14 residues. The DNA of the CDR3 is TGTGCCAGCAGTGATGGGGCTCGGAACACTGAAGCTTTCTTT. Residues: CASSDGARNTEAFF.